This TCR beta chain was recorded in a study of shared clonotypes between healthy human individuals. Libraries were prepared by immunoSEQ multiplex PCR; TCRdb keeps only in-frame clonotypes and omits some of them. The data hold over a million clones, with roughly 97% observed a single time. General observations from the study: Across subsets, estimated richness was generally greater for naive than for memory populations. The study found about 4.6% of naive CD4 clonotypes shared across several donors.

This clone was recorded only once. Antigen unknown. Each of the donors was a healthy adult who was HIV-negative and had not had a recent acute infection or vaccination. This CDR3 region has 14 residues. The trim removed 5 bases at V and 9 bases at J, leaving 9 bases unmatched. CDR1 is SGHAT, CDR2 FQNNGV, per germline. The clonotype originates from a man aged 30 to 45 in good health. The V and J genes are TRBV11-2 and TRBJ2-1; 8 nucleotides match TRBD2. Sequencing used naive CD4+ T cells sorted from blood. Subset described: CD45RA+ positively selected. CDR3 nucleotide sequence: TGTGCCAGCAGCCCCGCCGGAGCGGGAGTTGAGCAGTTCTTC. The encoded protein is CASSPAGAGVEQFF.